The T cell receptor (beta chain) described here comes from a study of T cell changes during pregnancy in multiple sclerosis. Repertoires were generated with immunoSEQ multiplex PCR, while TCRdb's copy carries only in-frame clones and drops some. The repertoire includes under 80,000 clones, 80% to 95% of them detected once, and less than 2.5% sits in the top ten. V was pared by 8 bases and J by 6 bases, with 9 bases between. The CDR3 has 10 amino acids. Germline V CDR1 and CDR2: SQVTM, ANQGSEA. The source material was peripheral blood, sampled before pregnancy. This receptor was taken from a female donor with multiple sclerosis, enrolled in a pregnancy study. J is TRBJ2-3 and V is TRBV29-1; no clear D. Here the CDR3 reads CSIFQDTQYF. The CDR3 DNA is TGCAGCATCTTCCAGGATACGCAGTATTTT.